This T cell receptor (beta chain) was captured in a study of beta chain features in type 1 diabetes. CDR1 is SEHNR and CDR2 is FQNEAQ in the germline V gene (reference sequence). V dropped 0 bases and J dropped 1 base, with 3 bases sitting between them. The CDR3 loop spans 13 amino acids. CD45RO/CCR7/CD25/CD127/CD95/CD27 sorting isolated CD4+ naive, central memory, regulatory and stem cell-like memory cells. Sorted populations all exceeded 95% purity. Sequenced material consisted of expressed TCRB transcripts (all of the isolated RNA was reverse transcribed). Millions of reads were obtained on average from naive, central memory and regulatory T cell samples. The table came from immunoSEQ multiplex PCR; TCRdb's copy has only in-frame clones and leaves some out. The sample has 140,000 to 150,000 clones, under 60% seen once.

Sequencing input: Tregs from blood. This TCR derives from a young man in good health. The chain employs TRBV7-9 and TRBJ1-1; D is uncertain. DNA for the CDR3: TGTGCCAGCAGCTTAGCACAGAACACTGAAGCTTTCTTT. It yields the protein CASSLAQNTEAFF.